Following are 18 T cell receptor beta chains from one sample sequenced in a study of response to subunit inactivated influenza vaccine. TCRdb redid the calling of the RT-PCR reads with MiXCR, one entry per CDR3 protein. The repertoire includes around 320,000 distinct CDR3 sequences, 20% to 25% of them detected once, and about 9.3% sits in the top ten. Here the sequenced sample was PBMCs from blood, taken about 20 months after vaccination. The receptors come from a man aged 50 to 75 who received an inactivated influenza vaccine.

This clonotype was seen more than once but under ten times. The J gene is TRBJ1-1, the V gene TRBV7-9, with 7 bases identical to TRBD1. Germline V gene lookup returns CDR1 SEHNR and CDR2 FQNEAQ (reference sequence). V lost 8 bases, J lost 0 bases, and 3 bases stayed unmatched. The CDR3 is made up of 13 amino acids. The CDR3 is CASGQEMNTEAFF. Here the CDR3 DNA reads TGTGCCAGCGGACAGGAAATGAACACTGAAGCTTTCTTT.

The V call is TRBV6-1, the J call TRBJ1-2, with 8 positions matching TRBD1. Unmatched junction bases numbered 10, after V lost 8 bases and J lost 5 bases. CDR3 size: 14 residues. Germline CDR1 and CDR2: MNHNS and SASEGT. CDR3: CASVGTQGGYGYTF. The CDR3 region has the DNA TGTGCCAGCGTGGGGACACAGGGGGGATATGGCTACACCTTC.

This chain links TRBV12-3 or TRBV12-4 with TRBJ1-5; a possible D gene is TRBD1 (6 bases). The CDR3 consists of 15 residues. The V and J ends lost 2 bases and 4 bases respectively, with 12 bases between them. CDR3 nucleotide sequence: TGTGCCAGCAGTTTACGCAGGGGATTTAATCAGCCCCAGCATTTT. It is translated as CASSLRRGFNQPQHF.

The chain recombines TRBV11-2 with TRBJ1-1; possible D gene TRBD1, 6 bases. Trimming stripped 5 bases from V and 1 base from J, with 20 bases between. Germline CDR1 SGHAT, CDR2 FQNNGV. The CDR3 is 17 residues long. This CDR3 is CASSLRSPIGGNTEAFF. The CDR3 bases are TGTGCCAGCAGCCTCAGATCTCCGATAGGGGGGAACACTGAAGCTTTCTTT. Looking up the rest from reference TRBV11-2 and TRBJ1-1 gives the full variable domain: EAGVAQSPRYKIIEKRQSVAFWCNPISGHATLYWYQQILGQGPKLLIQFQNNGVVDDSQLPKDRFSAERLKGVDSTLKIQPAKLEDSAVYLCASSLRSPIGGNTEAFFGQGTRLTVV.

The V and J genes are TRBV28 and TRBJ2-7, with 7 bases matching TRBD2. Germline assignment: CDR1 MDHEN and CDR2 SYDVKM. The V gene end was trimmed by 5 bases and the J gene end by 1 base; junction bases not matched to a gene: 5. CDR3 size: 14 residues. The CDR3 nucleotides are TGTGCCAGCAGTCGAGCGGGAATGTCCTACGAGCAGTACTTC. It is translated as CASSRAGMSYEQYF.

V gene TRBV5-6 combines with J gene TRBJ1-2, with D perhaps TRBD1 (5 bases). The V gene lost 1 base and the J gene lost 3 bases, with 19 bases spanning the gap. Per germline, CDR1 SGHDT and CDR2 YYEEEE. The CDR3 length is 17 residues. The CDR3 DNA follows: TGTGCCAGCAGCTTGAGTTTTTGGGCAGGGCCAGACTATGGCTACACCTTC. It yields the protein CASSLSFWAGPDYGYTF.

This clonotype has just a few counts. The chain joins TRBV4-1 to TRBJ2-1; D is perhaps TRBD1 (5 bases). The germline V gene encodes CDR1 MGHRA and CDR2 YSYEKL. The CDR3 sequence is 14 residues long. V lost 0 bases and J lost 9, with 12 bases in between. CDR3: CASSQDGNQGEQFF. CDR3 nucleotides: TGCGCCAGCAGCCAAGACGGAAACCAGGGTGAGCAGTTCTTC.

This clonotype was counted once. J is TRBJ2-1 and V is TRBV2; the match to TRBD2 covers 7 bases. V lost 8 bases to trimming and J lost 2 bases; unmatched junction nucleotides: 6. The CDR3 consists of 14 residues. Germline V gene sequence: CDR1 SNHLY, CDR2 FYNNEI. The CDR3 coding sequence is TGTGCCAGCTATCCGGGACTACCCTACAATGAGCAGTTCTTC. Translated: CASYPGLPYNEQFF.

The chain links TRBV5-6 to TRBJ2-7; weak D call: TRBD2 (6 bases). The CDR3 totals 16 residues. Trimming pared 4 bases from V and 0 bases from J, leaving 17 bases between. Germline values: CDR1 SGHDT, CDR2 YYEEEE. In DNA, the CDR3 is TGTGCCAGCAGCCCCGGCAGGCGGACTACCTCCTACGAGCAGTACTTC. It encodes CASSPGRRTTSYEQYF.

This clonotype came up a few times. The chain employs TRBV7-9 and TRBJ2-1, with 8 nucleotides matching TRBD1. The CDR3 length is 15 residues. The junction had 5 bases not matched to a gene; V was cut back by 4 bases and J by 3 bases. From germline, CDR1 is SEHNR and CDR2 FQNEAQ (reference sequence). The DNA of the CDR3 is TGTGCCAGCAGCTGGGGGACAGGCATCTACAATGAGCAGTTCTTC. Its protein is CASSWGTGIYNEQFF.

This clonotype appeared a few times. The J gene is TRBJ1-2, the V gene TRBV10-2; 8 nucleotides align to TRBD1. The CDR3 extends over 13 amino acids. Germline V gene sequence: CDR1 WSHSY, CDR2 SAAADI. The J segment lost 4 bases and the V segment lost 6 bases, leaving 4 bases of the junction unmatched. CDR3 amino acids: CASRGTGVYGYTF. As DNA, the CDR3 is TGCGCCAGCAGGGGGACAGGCGTCTATGGCTACACCTTC.

This clonotype was detected only a few times. The chain recombines TRBV5-1 with TRBJ2-1; D is undetermined. The germline V and J ends were trimmed by 4 bases and 7 bases, with 9 bases remaining between them. The CDR3 has 12 residues. CDR1 and CDR2 from the germline V gene are SGHRS and YFSETQ. The CDR3 protein is CASSQFSNEQFF. The CDR3 bases are TGCGCCAGCAGCCAGTTTAGTAATGAGCAGTTCTTC.

The chain combines TRBV28 with TRBJ2-2; D uncertain. CDR3 size: 14 residues. Deletions cut 3 bases from V and 6 bases from J, with 11 bases between. From germline, CDR1 is MDHEN and CDR2 SYDVKM. Written as DNA, the CDR3 is TGTGCCAGCAGTTTTTTTTCGGGCGCCGGGGAGCTGTTTTTT. As protein: CASSFFSGAGELFF.

Ten or more counts support this clonotype. This rearrangement joins TRBV11-2 to TRBJ1-1; D call uncertain. Germline V gene sequence: CDR1 SGHAT, CDR2 FQNNGV. The CDR3 is made up of 15 amino acids. The germline V and J ends were trimmed by 5 bases and 0 bases, with 13 bases remaining between them. DNA for the CDR3: TGTGCCAGCAGCCCCCTGGGCGGACTGAACACTGAAGCTTTCTTT. It is translated as CASSPLGGLNTEAFF.

The rearrangement uses TRBV3-1 and TRBJ1-5; no definite D call. V lost 2 bases and J 4 bases, leaving 3 bases between the germline ends. Germline CDR1 reads LGHDT; CDR2 reads YNNKEL (reference sequence). There are 12 residues in the CDR3. The CDR3 is CASSQPNQPQHF. DNA of the CDR3: TGTGCCAGCAGCCAACCAAATCAGCCCCAGCATTTT.

A few counts support this clonotype. This chain joins TRBV20-1 and TRBJ1-2; D not resolved. CDR3 size: 13 residues. The germline CDR1 and CDR2 sequences are DFQATT and SNEGSKA (reference sequence). The V end was cut by 3 bases, the J end by 2 bases, with 10 bases between. The CDR3 region has the DNA TGCAGTGCTAGCCCGATTGGAAACTATGGCTACACCTTC. Its translation is CSASPIGNYGYTF.

This clonotype was detected only a few times. The chain couples TRBV5-1 to TRBJ1-2; 8 bases map to TRBD1. This CDR3 has 15 amino acids. V lost 0 bases to trimming and J lost 3 bases; unmatched junction nucleotides: 4. From germline, CDR1 is SGHRS and CDR2 YFSETQ. CDR3 nucleotide sequence: TGCGCCAGCAGCTTGGGACAGGGGACCTACTATGGCTACACCTTC. Its translation: CASSLGQGTYYGYTF.

The J gene is TRBJ1-5, the V gene TRBV7-2, with no clear D. Germline V CDR1 and CDR2: SGHTA, FQGNSA. The length of the CDR3 is 13 residues. V gave up 5 bases and J gave up 8 bases, with 13 bases separating them. Written as DNA, the CDR3 is TGTGCCAGCAGCCTAATGGGCCTCGAGCCCCAGCATTTT. This gives the protein CASSLMGLEPQHF.